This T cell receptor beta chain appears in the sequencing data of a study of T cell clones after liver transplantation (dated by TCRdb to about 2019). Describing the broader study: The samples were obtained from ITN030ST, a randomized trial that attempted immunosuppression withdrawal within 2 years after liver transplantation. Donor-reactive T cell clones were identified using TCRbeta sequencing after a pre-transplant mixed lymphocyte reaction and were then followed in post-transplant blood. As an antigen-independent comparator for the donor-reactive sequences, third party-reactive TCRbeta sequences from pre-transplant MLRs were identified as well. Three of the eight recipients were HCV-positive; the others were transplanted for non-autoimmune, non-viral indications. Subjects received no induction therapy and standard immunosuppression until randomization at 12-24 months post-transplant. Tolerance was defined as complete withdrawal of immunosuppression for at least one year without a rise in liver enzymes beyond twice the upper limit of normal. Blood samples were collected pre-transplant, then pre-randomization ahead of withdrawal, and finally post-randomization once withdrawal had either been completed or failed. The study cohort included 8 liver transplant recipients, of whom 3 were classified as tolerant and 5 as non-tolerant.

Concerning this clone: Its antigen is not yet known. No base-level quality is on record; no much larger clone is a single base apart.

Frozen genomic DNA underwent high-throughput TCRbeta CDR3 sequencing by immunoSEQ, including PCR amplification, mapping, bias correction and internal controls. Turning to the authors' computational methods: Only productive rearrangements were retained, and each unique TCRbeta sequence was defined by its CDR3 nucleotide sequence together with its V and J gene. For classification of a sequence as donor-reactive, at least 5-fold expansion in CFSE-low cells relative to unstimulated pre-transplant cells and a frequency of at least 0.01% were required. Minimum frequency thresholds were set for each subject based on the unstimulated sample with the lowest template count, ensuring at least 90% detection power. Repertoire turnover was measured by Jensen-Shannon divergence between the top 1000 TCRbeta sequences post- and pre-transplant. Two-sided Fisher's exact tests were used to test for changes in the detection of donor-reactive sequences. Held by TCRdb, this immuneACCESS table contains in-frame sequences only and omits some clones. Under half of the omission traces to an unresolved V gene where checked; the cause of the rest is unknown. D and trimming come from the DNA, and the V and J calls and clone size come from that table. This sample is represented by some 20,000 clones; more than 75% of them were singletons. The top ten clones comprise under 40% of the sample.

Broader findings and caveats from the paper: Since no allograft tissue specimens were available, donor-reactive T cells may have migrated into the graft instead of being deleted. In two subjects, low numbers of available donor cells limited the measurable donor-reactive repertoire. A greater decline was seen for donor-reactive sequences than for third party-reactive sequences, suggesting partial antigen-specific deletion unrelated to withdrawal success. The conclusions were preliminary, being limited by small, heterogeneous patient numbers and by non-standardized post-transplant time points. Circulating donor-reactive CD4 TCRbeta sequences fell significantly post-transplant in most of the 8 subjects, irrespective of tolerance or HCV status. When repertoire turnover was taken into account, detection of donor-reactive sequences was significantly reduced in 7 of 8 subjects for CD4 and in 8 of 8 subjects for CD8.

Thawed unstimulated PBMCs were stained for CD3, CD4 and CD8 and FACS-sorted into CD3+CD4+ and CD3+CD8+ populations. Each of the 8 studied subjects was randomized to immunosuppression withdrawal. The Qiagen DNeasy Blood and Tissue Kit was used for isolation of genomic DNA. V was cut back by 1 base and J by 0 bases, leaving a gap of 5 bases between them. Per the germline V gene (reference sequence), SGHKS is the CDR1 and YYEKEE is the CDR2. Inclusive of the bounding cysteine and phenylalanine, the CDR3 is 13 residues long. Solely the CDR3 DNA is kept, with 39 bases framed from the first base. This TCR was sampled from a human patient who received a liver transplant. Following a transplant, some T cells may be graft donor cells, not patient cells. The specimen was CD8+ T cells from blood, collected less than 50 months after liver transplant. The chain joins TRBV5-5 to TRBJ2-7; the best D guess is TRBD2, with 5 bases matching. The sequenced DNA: TGTGCCAGCAGCTTGCGGGACTCCTACGAGCAGTACTTC. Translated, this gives CASSLRDSYEQYF. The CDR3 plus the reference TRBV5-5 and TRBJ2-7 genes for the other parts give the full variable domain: DAGVTQSPTHLIKTRGQQVTLRCSPISGHKSVSWYQQVLGQGPQFIFQYYEKEERGRGNFPDRFSARQFPNYSSELNVNALLLGDSALYLCASSLRDSYEQYFGPGTRLTVT.